This T cell receptor beta chain was retrieved from a study of T cells in Graves' hyperthyroidism and ophthalmopathy. Study results and caveats: Ophthalmopathy was told apart from stable hyperthyroidism by a 13 V-J model. Blood samples included most of the expanded thyroid clonotypes exceeding 0.001.

A word on this clonotype: Its antigen remains unidentified.

Amplification of TCR beta CDR3 regions used RNA as the template. The HTBI primer set was used in a first-round RT-PCR of the TCR CDR3. A single record per CDR3 protein comes from TCRdb applying MiXCR to the multiplex PCR reads. The table shows 200,000 to 300,000 distinct CDR3 sequences, with 24% occurring only once. Ophthalmopathy in the patients scored at least 3 on Clinical Activity Score and at least 4 on NOSPECS grade, lasting under 3 months. A patient was excluded if there was uncontrolled infection, other autoimmune disease, pregnancy or lactation. Sequencing was performed on blood. The TCR sequence derives from a woman aged 40 to 55 with Graves' ophthalmopathy.

The CDR3 sequence: CASSTRQGVQETQYF. The CDR3 DNA reads TGTGCCAGCAGTACCCGACAGGGGGTACAAGAGACCCAGTACTTC. This rearrangement joins TRBV12-3 or TRBV12-4 to TRBJ2-5; 9 nucleotides agree with TRBD1. There are 15 residues in the CDR3. V dropped 5 bases and J dropped 2; count of bases not matched to a gene: 6.